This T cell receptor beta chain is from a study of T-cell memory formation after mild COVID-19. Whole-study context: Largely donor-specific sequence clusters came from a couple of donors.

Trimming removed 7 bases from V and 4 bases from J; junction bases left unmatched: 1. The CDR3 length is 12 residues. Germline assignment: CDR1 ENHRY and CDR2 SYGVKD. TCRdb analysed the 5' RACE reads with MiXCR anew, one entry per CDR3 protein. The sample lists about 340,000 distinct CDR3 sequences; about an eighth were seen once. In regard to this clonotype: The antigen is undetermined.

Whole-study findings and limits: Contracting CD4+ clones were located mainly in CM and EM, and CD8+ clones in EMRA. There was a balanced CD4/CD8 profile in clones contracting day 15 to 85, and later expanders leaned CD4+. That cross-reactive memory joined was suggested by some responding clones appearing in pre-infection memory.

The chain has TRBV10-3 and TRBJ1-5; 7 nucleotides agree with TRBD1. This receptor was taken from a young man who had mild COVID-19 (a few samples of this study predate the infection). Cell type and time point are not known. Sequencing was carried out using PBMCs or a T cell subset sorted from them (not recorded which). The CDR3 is CAIKTGNQPQHF. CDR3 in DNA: TGTGCCATCAAGACAGGGAATCAGCCCCAGCATTTT.